A selection of T cell receptor beta chains follows, all from one sample in a study of radiation and T cells in renal cell carcinoma. Method: immunoSEQ multiplex PCR; TCRdb's copy keeps in-frame clones and lacks some. The sample carries around 180,000 clones, 88% recorded once. The specimen comprised blood, sampled from a patient whose treatment included radiotherapy and nephrectomy. These receptors all come from a woman aged 45-60 years with renal cell carcinoma. The CDR3 runs from the conserved cysteine through the conserved F or W. D genes are given only for firm matches. Clone size is not always given. Where it is, it says once, few, many or a class for expanded clones.

clone size | J gene | V gene | D gene | CDR3 DNA | CDR3 protein
. | TRBJ2-1 | TRBV19 | . | TGTGCCAGTACAACGATTGGGGGGAGGAATGAGCAGTTCTTC | CASTTIGGRNEQFF
once | TRBJ2-3 | TRBV10-1 | . | TGCGCCAGCAGCCGTGGCCTTGATACTTGGGATACGCAGTATTTT | CASSRGLDTWDTQYF
. | TRBJ2-5 | TRBV4-1 | . | TGCGCCAGCAGCCAAGGCCTTTTGGAGACCCAGTACTTC | CASSQGLLETQYF
. | TRBJ1-1 | TRBV4-3 | . | TGCGCCAGCAGCCAAGAAGGGCGGAGGAACACTGAAGCTTTCTTT | CASSQEGRRNTEAFF
. | TRBJ2-5 | TRBV7-2 | TRBD2 | TGTGCCAGCAGCCAAAACCGACTAACTAGCGGGGGGGCGGAGACCCAGTACTTC | CASSQNRLTSGGAETQYF
. | TRBJ1-4 | TRBV5-1 | TRBD1 | TGCGCCAGCAGCCCGGGACAGCTTAATGAAAAACTGTTTTTT | CASSPGQLNEKLFF
once | TRBJ2-1 | TRBV2 | . | TGTGCCAGCAGTGTTCTAGCGCTTTACAATGAGCAGTTCTTC | CASSVLALYNEQFF
. | TRBJ2-3 | TRBV5-1 | TRBD1 | TGCGCCAGCAGCCGCCACCGGACAGGGTCGGCAGATACGCAGTATTTT | CASSRHRTGSADTQYF
. | TRBJ1-2 | TRBV2 | TRBD1 | TGTGCCAGCAGTTTTGGGACAGACGTCTATGGCTACACCTTC | CASSFGTDVYGYTF
once | TRBJ2-1 | TRBV5-1 | TRBD2 | TGCGCCAGCAGCCTAGGAGAGGGACTAGCGGTGCTTTCCTACAATGAGCAGTTCTTC | CASSLGEGLAVLSYNEQFF
. | TRBJ2-5 | TRBV10-2 | . | TGCGCCAGCAGTGAGTCGGGGCCACTAGAGACCCAGTACTTC | CASSESGPLETQYF
. | TRBJ2-3 | TRBV5-1 | TRBD1 | TGCGCCAGCAGCAACCGACAGGGGATGACAGATACGCAGTATTTT | CASSNRQGMTDTQYF
. | TRBJ2-3 | TRBV6-1 | TRBD1 | TGTGCCAGCAGGACAGGGGCTAACGCAGATACGCAGTATTTT | CASRTGANADTQYF
. | TRBJ2-1 | TRBV28 | TRBD2 | TGTGCCAGCACCCCCCCGGGGGGGGGCAATGAGCAGTTCTTC | CASTPPGGGNEQFF
. | TRBJ2-5 | TRBV7-2 | TRBD2 | TGTGCCAGCAGCCCGCCGGGACTAGCGGGGGACCCCAGGGAGACCCAGTACTTC | CASSPPGLAGDPRETQYF
. | TRBJ2-3 | TRBV4-1 | . | TGCGCCAGCAGCCAAAAAATATTGGGCGTGCGGGGAACTGGGACAGATACGCAGTATTTT | CASSQKILGVRGTGTDTQYF
. | TRBJ1-1 | TRBV7-6 | . | TGTGCCAGCAGCTTAGAGGGCTCGGACACTGAAGCTTTCTTT | CASSLEGSDTEAFF
. | TRBJ1-5 | TRBV5-5 | TRBD1 | TGTGCCAGCAGCTCGGGACAGGGTAATCAGCCCCAGCATTTT | CASSSGQGNQPQHF
few | TRBJ1-1 | TRBV7-9 | . | TGTGCCAGCAGCCAAACTGATTTGAACACTGAAGCTTTCTTT | CASSQTDLNTEAFF
. | TRBJ2-7 | TRBV2 | . | TGTGCCAGCAGCTTTTCGACAGGCCTACGCAAGCAGTACTTC | CASSFSTGLRKQYF
. | TRBJ2-6 | TRBV5-1 | . | TGCGCCAGCAGCTTGGGCCAGGTCCCATCTTCTGGGGCCAACGTCCTGACTTTC | CASSLGQVPSSGANVLTF
. | TRBJ2-1 | TRBV10-1 | TRBD2 | TGCGCCAGCAGTGAGGACGGGGGGGTCTACAATGAGCAGTTCTTC | CASSEDGGVYNEQFF
. | TRBJ1-1 | TRBV9 | . | TGTGCCAGCAGCGTAGTCGACAGGATGAACACTGAAGCTTTCTTT | CASSVVDRMNTEAFF
. | TRBJ2-5 | TRBV15 | . | TGTGCCACCAGCAGAGGGGAGGATGAGACCCAGTACTTC | CATSRGEDETQYF
. | TRBJ2-3 | TRBV11-2 | TRBD1 | TGTGCCAGCAGCCACAACAGGGGGCCAGATACGCAGTATTTT | CASSHNRGPDTQYF
. | TRBJ2-2 | TRBV5-5 | . | TGTGCCAGCAGCCACCTCAACACCGGGGAGCTGTTTTTT | CASSHLNTGELFF
. | TRBJ1-2 | TRBV4-1 | . | TGCGCCAGCAGCCAAGTGGGCTATGGCTACACCTTC | CASSQVGYGYTF
. | TRBJ1-1 | TRBV28 | . | TGTGCCAGCAGTCGTATCCCGGGGCGTGAAGCTTTCTTT | CASSRIPGREAFF
. | TRBJ2-3 | TRBV6-6 | . | TGTGCCAGCAGCCCGAGGGTGGATACGCAGTATTTT | CASSPRVDTQYF
. | TRBJ2-3 | TRBV5-6 | . | TGTGCCAGCAGCTGGCTCCGCACAGATACGCAGTATTTT | CASSWLRTDTQYF
few | TRBJ1-6 | TRBV30 | TRBD1 | TGTGCCTGGGGTAGACAGGGAGATTCACCCCTCCACTTT | CAWGRQGDSPLHF
. | TRBJ1-4 | TRBV7-9 | . | TGTGCCAGCAGCTTAAATTTTAGGGGCGGCACTAATGAAAAACTGTTTTTT | CASSLNFRGGTNEKLFF
. | TRBJ2-7 | TRBV4-1 | TRBD1 | TGCGCCAGCAGCCAGTCCGGGACAGATACCTACGAGCAGTACTTC | CASSQSGTDTYEQYF
. | TRBJ2-7 | TRBV6-6 | . | TGTGCCAGCAGTGACTTAGGATACGAGCAGTACTTC | CASSDLGYEQYF
once | TRBJ1-2 | TRBV19 | TRBD1 | TGTGCCAGTAGTCCGGACAGGGGGCGTGGCTACACCTTC | CASSPDRGRGYTF
. | TRBJ2-5 | TRBV14 | TRBD2 | TGTGCCAGCAGCCTCCGGTCCCCCACTAGCGCCCTCCAAGAGACCCAGTACTTC | CASSLRSPTSALQETQYF
. | TRBJ2-3 | TRBV11-3 | . | TGTGCCAGCAGCTTAGGAGGGGGGCGTGAAGATACGCAGTATTTT | CASSLGGGREDTQYF
. | TRBJ1-5 | TRBV7-9 | . | TGTGCCAGCAGCTCACAGGCGAATCAGCCCCAGCATTTT | CASSSQANQPQHF
. | TRBJ1-5 | TRBV6-6 | . | TGTGCCAGCAGTGCCGACAGAAATCAGCCCCAGCATTTT | CASSADRNQPQHF
. | TRBJ2-1 | TRBV6-5 | . | TGTGCCAGCAGTTACCAGGGGATAGCCAATGAGCAGTTCTTC | CASSYQGIANEQFF
once | TRBJ2-1 | TRBV7-2 | . | TGTGCCAGCAGCCAGAACTACAGGTCTGAGCAGTTCTTC | CASSQNYRSEQFF
few | TRBJ1-6 | TRBV7-9 | . | TGTGCCAGCAGTTCAACAGGGAAGATGAATTCACCCCTCCACTTT | CASSSTGKMNSPLHF
. | TRBJ2-4 | TRBV6-5 | . | TGTGCCAGCAGTTATAGCCAAATTATAGCCAAAAACATTCAGTACTTC | CASSYSQIIAKNIQYF
. | TRBJ1-4 | TRBV19 | . | TGTGCCAGTACTACAGGCACAACTAATGAAAAACTGTTTTTT | CASTTGTTNEKLFF
. | TRBJ2-7 | TRBV6-5 | . | TGTGCCAGCAGTTACCTCCGGGGCTACGAGCAGTACTTC | CASSYLRGYEQYF
. | TRBJ1-1 | TRBV6-1 | . | TGTGCCACCCGTAGGCAGGCGAACACTGAAGCTTTCTTT | CATRRQANTEAFF
. | TRBJ1-1 | TRBV6-5 | . | TGTGCCAGCAGTCAAAATACAGGGATCTCTGAAGCTTTCTTT | CASSQNTGISEAFF
once | TRBJ1-2 | TRBV5-5 | . | TGTGCCAGCAGCCGATTACAGGGTAACTATGGCTACACCTTC | CASSRLQGNYGYTF
. | TRBJ1-1 | TRBV5-1 | . | TGCGCCAGCAGCCCCCCGCAGGGGCCGGGCACTGAAGCTTTCTTT | CASSPPQGPGTEAFF
. | TRBJ2-3 | TRBV11-2 | TRBD2 | TGTGCCAGCAGCTTGACTAGCGGGGGGGGATTGGTAGATACGCAGTATTTT | CASSLTSGGGLVDTQYF
once | TRBJ2-7 | TRBV7-9 | TRBD1 | TGTGCCAGCAGCTCAAAAGACAGGGTTTACGAGCAGTACTTC | CASSSKDRVYEQYF
. | TRBJ1-6 | TRBV2 | TRBD1 | TGTGCCAGCAGGGGACAGGGCGATTCACCCCTCCACTTT | CASRGQGDSPLHF
once | TRBJ1-6 | TRBV6-6 | TRBD1 | TGTGCCAGCAGTTACGCCGACAGGGGAGATTCACCCCTCCACTTT | CASSYADRGDSPLHF
. | TRBJ1-5 | TRBV4-1 | . | TGCGCCAGCAGCCCCAAAGTTAGCGGGCAGCCCCAGCATTTT | CASSPKVSGQPQHF